These T cell receptor beta chains were read from a single sample in a study of cytomegalovirus exposure and HLA in healthy donors. Measured with immunoSEQ multiplex PCR; TCRdb has only the in-frame clones, and not every one. Counted here are about 190,000 clones, roughly 77% occurring once; the ten biggest clones make up more than 4.5%. Input material: PBMCs. These receptors came from a man aged 30 to 39 in good health and CMV-seropositive. CDR3s include the opening cysteine and the closing phenylalanine or tryptophan. Each record gives: CDR3 length, V gene, D gene, clone size, J gene, CDR3 DNA, CDR3 protein. A D gene is named only where the DNA matches it firmly. Only part of the rows carry a size: once, few, many, or a class if the clone is expanded.

12	TRBV30	-	-	TRBJ2-7	TGTGCCTGGAGTAAGCAGGGATTCGAGCAGTACTTC	CAWSKQGFEQYF
12	TRBV27	TRBD1	few	TRBJ1-2	TGTGCCACCAAATCCAGGGGGCACGGCTACACCTTC	CATKSRGHGYTF
19	TRBV5-4	TRBD1	once	TRBJ1-5	TGTGCCAGCAGCTTGGGGACAGGTTTGGGTGGGTATAGCAATCAGCCCCAGCATTTT	CASSLGTGLGGYSNQPQHF
15	TRBV7-2	TRBD2	-	TRBJ2-7	TGTGCCAGCAGCTTAGGAGCGGGGCAGAACTACGAGCAGTACTTC	CASSLGAGQNYEQYF
15	TRBV11-3	-	-	TRBJ2-1	TGTGCCAGCAGCTTCTCGACACGAGAGTACAATGAGCAGTTCTTC	CASSFSTREYNEQFF
15	TRBV6-1	-	-	TRBJ1-1	TGTGCCAGCACCGACGGGCAACAGGCATACACTGAAGCTTTCTTT	CASTDGQQAYTEAFF
15	TRBV6-1	TRBD2	few	TRBJ2-1	TGTGCCAGCATCGAGGGCGGGAGCTCCTACAATGAGCAGTTCTTC	CASIEGGSSYNEQFF
12	TRBV19	TRBD2	-	TRBJ2-3	TGTGCCAGTAGTTTACTAGCGGGCCAACGATATTTT	CASSLLAGQRYF
17	TRBV9	-	-	TRBJ1-3	TGTGCCAGCAGCGTAGCAGGGGACGGCCCCTCTGGAAACACCATATATTTT	CASSVAGDGPSGNTIYF
15	TRBV11-2	-	-	TRBJ1-3	TGTGCCAGCAGCTTACTGAGGGTCTCTGGAAACACCATATATTTT	CASSLLRVSGNTIYF
13	TRBV6-1	-	-	TRBJ2-7	TGTGCCAATTGGGGGGGGCAACCCTACGAGCAGTACTTC	CANWGGQPYEQYF
16	TRBV5-4	-	-	TRBJ2-1	TGTGCCAGCAGCTCCCAGGGTGTCATTTGGTACAATGAGCAGTTCTTC	CASSSQGVIWYNEQFF
14	TRBV10-3	-	once	TRBJ2-1	TGTGCCATCAGGATGACAGGTTTAAACAATGAGCAGTTCTTC	CAIRMTGLNNEQFF
12	TRBV30	-	-	TRBJ2-7	TGTGCCTGGAGTGAGACTAGCTACGAGCAGTACTTC	CAWSETSYEQYF
14	TRBV7-9	-	-	TRBJ1-5	TGTGCCAGCAGCCGTAAGGGGGGCAATCAGCCCCAGCATTTT	CASSRKGGNQPQHF
15	TRBV4-2	-	-	TRBJ1-2	TGTGCCAGCAGCCAAGACCCTGGGGAGATCTATGGCTACACCTTC	CASSQDPGEIYGYTF
16	TRBV14	TRBD1	-	TRBJ2-7	TGTGCCAGCAGCCTACTGGGACAGGGGGCGCGAGGCGAGCAGTACTTC	CASSLLGQGARGEQYF
15	TRBV6-5	TRBD1	-	TRBJ1-2	TGTGCCAGCAGTTCCCCGGGACAGGGGGACTATGGCTACACCTTC	CASSSPGQGDYGYTF
16	TRBV11-2	-	-	TRBJ1-1	TGTGCCAGCAGCTACTTAATACCGGACAGTAACACTGAAGCTTTCTTT	CASSYLIPDSNTEAFF
14	TRBV5-1	-	-	TRBJ2-7	TGCGCCAGCAGCTTTGCACATCGCTCCTACGAGCAGTACTTC	CASSFAHRSYEQYF
15	TRBV7-6	TRBD1	-	TRBJ2-2	TGTGCCAGCAGCCGGACAGGCGCGAACACCGGGGAGCTGTTTTTT	CASSRTGANTGELFF
14	TRBV6-5	TRBD2	-	TRBJ2-2	TGTGCCAGCAGATCAGGGACTAGCGGCGGGGAGCTGTTTTTT	CASRSGTSGGELFF
16	TRBV7-3	TRBD2	-	TRBJ2-7	TGTGCCAGCAGCTTAACTTCTAGCGGGGGGACCTACGAGCAGTACTTC	CASSLTSSGGTYEQYF
16	TRBV6-5	-	-	TRBJ2-1	TGTGCCAGCAGTTCGGTGGCGGCGGGGTCTGACAATGAGCAGTTCTTC	CASSSVAAGSDNEQFF
14	TRBV9	TRBD1	-	TRBJ1-6	TGTGCCAGCAGCCCGACAGGGGGCAGTTCACCCCTCCACTTT	CASSPTGGSSPLHF
17	TRBV7-9	TRBD2	-	TRBJ2-1	TGTGCCAGCAGCTGGTTTATGAGCGGGGGGGCGTTCAATGAGCAGTTCTTC	CASSWFMSGGAFNEQFF
16	TRBV7-9	TRBD1	-	TRBJ1-2	TGTTCCAGCAGTTCCCTACCGGGACAGGGGAACTATGGCTACACCTTC	CSSSSLPGQGNYGYTF
17	TRBV4-3	TRBD1	-	TRBJ1-3	TGCGCCAGCAGCCAAGACCCACCAGGGGGATCTGGAAACACCATATATTTT	CASSQDPPGGSGNTIYF
17	TRBV4-3	-	-	TRBJ2-1	TGCGCCAGCAGCCAAGAATATGAGACTACCGCCTTCAATGAGCAGTTCTTC	CASSQEYETTAFNEQFF
12	TRBV6-5	TRBD1	once	TRBJ2-7	TGTGCCAGCACCGGGACAGGGGACGAGCAGTACTTC	CASTGTGDEQYF
15	TRBV27	TRBD1	-	TRBJ2-7	TGTGCCAGCAGTCCGCGACAGGGGGCAAGGTACGAGCAGTACTTC	CASSPRQGARYEQYF
13	TRBV30	TRBD2	-	TRBJ2-1	TGTGCCTGGACTAGCGGGGGGTACAATGAGCAGTTCTTC	CAWTSGGYNEQFF
14	TRBV19	TRBD1	few	TRBJ1-1	TGTGCCAGTAGCCTACAGGGGATGAACACTGAAGCTTTCTTT	CASSLQGMNTEAFF
11	TRBV6-6	-	-	TRBJ2-5	TGTGCCCACGGTGCCCAAGAGACCCAGTACTTC	CAHGAQETQYF
13	TRBV10-3	-	-	TRBJ2-7	TGTGCCATCACTGGAGTTGCAGGGAACGAGCAGTACTTC	CAITGVAGNEQYF
15	TRBV27	TRBD1	-	TRBJ1-5	TGTGCCAGCAGACTACAGGGGATCCCGCGTCAGCCCCAGCATTTT	CASRLQGIPRQPQHF
15	TRBV27	-	-	TRBJ2-7	TGTGCCAGCGGACTAGGGGGGCCCCTCTCCTACGAGCAGTACTTC	CASGLGGPLSYEQYF
13	TRBV7-3	-	-	TRBJ1-1	TGTGCCAGCAGCCGACAGACGAACACTGAAGCTTTCTTT	CASSRQTNTEAFF
13	TRBV30	-	-	TRBJ1-5	TGTGCCTGGAGCCCTGGGCACAATCAGCCCCAGCATTTT	CAWSPGHNQPQHF
15	TRBV6-5	TRBD2	few	TRBJ2-1	TGTGCCAGCAGTTACAGCCCGGGGGGATACAATGAGCAGTTCTTC	CASSYSPGGYNEQFF
12	TRBV7-6	-	-	TRBJ2-1	TGTGCCAGCAGCTCAGGAGGGAATGAGCAGTTCTTC	CASSSGGNEQFF
15	TRBV10-3	TRBD1	-	TRBJ1-6	TGTGCCATCAGTACGGGGACAGGCTCCGTTTCACCCCTCCACTTT	CAISTGTGSVSPLHF
13	TRBV19	-	-	TRBJ2-7	TGTGCCAGTAGAAACAGGGAAGTTAACGAGCAGTACTTC	CASRNREVNEQYF
14	TRBV7-3	-	once	TRBJ2-2	TGTGCCAGCGGCGGCGGGTCGAACACCGGGGAGCTGTTTTTT	CASGGGSNTGELFF